The 5 T cell receptor beta chains below were found in one sample sequenced in a study of cytomegalovirus exposure and HLA in healthy donors. The PCR ran on 60 Vbeta and 13 Jbeta primers. Sequencing was performed with immunoSEQ multiplex PCR; in TCRdb, only in-frame clones are kept and a portion is missing. The sample carries some 79,000 clones, about 78% recorded once. The sequenced sample was PBMCs. All receptors derive from a male donor in good health and CMV-seropositive.

The chain carries TRBV4-1 and TRBJ1-4; 8 bases map to TRBD1. CDR1 and CDR2 from the germline V gene are MGHRA and YSYEKL. The CDR3 has 14 residues. V was pared by 4 bases and J by 7 bases, with 5 bases of the junction left unmatched. The CDR3 DNA reads as TGCGCCAGCAGCCCAGGGGGCGCGAGTGAAAAACTGTTTTTT. Translation gives CASSPGGASEKLFF.

The chain links TRBV7-2 to TRBJ2-6; D may be TRBD2 (5 bases). V was shortened by 6 bases and J by 2 bases, with 8 bases between the two germline ends. Germline V gene sequence: CDR1 SGHTA, CDR2 FQGNSA. This CDR3 spans 14 amino acids. CDR3 loop: CASSEGPGANVLTF. CDR3 coding DNA: TGTGCCAGCAGTGAGGGCCCTGGGGCCAACGTCCTGACTTTC.

This clone was counted between two and nine times. V gene TRBV19 combines with J gene TRBJ1-5; weak D call: TRBD1 (6 bases). The CDR3 sequence is 16 residues long. V was pared by 3 bases and J by 6 bases, with 18 bases between. Germline lookup yields CDR1 LNHDA and CDR2 SQIVND (reference sequence). The CDR3 loop is CASSIHQGSGGQPQHF. CDR3 DNA sequence: TGTGCCAGTAGTATTCATCAGGGGTCTGGGGGTCAGCCCCAGCATTTT. Supplemented by reference TRBV19 and TRBJ1-5, the full variable domain reads DGGITQSPKYLFRKEGQNVTLSCEQNLNHDAMYWYRQDPGQGLRLIYYSQIVNDFQKGDIAEGYSVSREKKESFPLTVTSAQKNPTAFYLCASSIHQGSGGQPQHFGDGTRLSIL.

This clone occurred once. CDR3 loop: CASSLDRTSGNTIYF. Here the CDR3 DNA reads TGTGCCAGCAGCTTAGATCGGACATCCGGAAACACCATATATTTT. The chain couples TRBV11-2 to TRBJ1-3, with a possible D match to TRBD1 (5 bases). V was shortened by 0 bases and J by 4 bases, with 10 bases between the two germline ends. This CDR3 spans 15 amino acids. In germline, CDR1 is SGHAT, CDR2 FQNNGV.

This clone appeared once. V usage is TRBV5-1 and J usage is TRBJ1-2; TRBD1 is a possible D gene (6 bases). Trimming took 4 bases from V and 5 from J, leaving 15 bases between them. This CDR3 is built from 14 residues. Germline assignment: CDR1 SGHRS and CDR2 YFSETQ. The CDR3 bases are TGCGCCAGCAGCCCCACAGGGATTGAGTATGGCTACACCTTC. The encoded protein is CASSPTGIEYGYTF.